This TCR beta chain is from a study of human T cells and chemical hapten exposure. Time point denoted: patch test 3, about 24 weeks after DPC sensitization. Stated treatment: therapeutic diphenylcyclopropenone sensitization with weekly scalp DPC. The CDR3 length is 15 residues. With 3 bases removed from V and 3 bases from J, the gap between germline ends came to 12 bases. Germline V gene data show CDR1 as SEHNR and CDR2 as FQNEAQ (reference sequence). TCRdb re-derived calls from the RACE reads in MiXCR, one entry per CDR3 protein. Of around 110,000 distinct CDR3 sequences in the sample, approximately 10% are singletons; the top ten hold approximately 2.5%.

The source was whole blood, collected in connection with sensitization to the hapten diphenylcyclopropenone (DPC). The V and J genes are TRBV7-9 and TRBJ1-5, with D tentatively TRBD1 (5 bases). This TCR derives from a woman in her forties or fifties with alopecia areata. Some clones in this sample may be carry-over from other donors' samples. The CDR3 DNA reads as TGTGCCAGCAGCTTGGCAGGGAGGGACAATCAGCCCCAGCATTTT. It translates to CASSLAGRDNQPQHF. The whole variable domain, remainder taken from reference TRBV7-9 and TRBJ1-5, is DTGVSQNPRHKITKRGQNVTFRCDPISEHNRLYWYRQTLGQGPEFLTYFQNEAQLEKSRLLSDRFSAERPKGSFSTLEIQRTEQGDSAMYLCASSLAGRDNQPQHFGDGTRLSIL.